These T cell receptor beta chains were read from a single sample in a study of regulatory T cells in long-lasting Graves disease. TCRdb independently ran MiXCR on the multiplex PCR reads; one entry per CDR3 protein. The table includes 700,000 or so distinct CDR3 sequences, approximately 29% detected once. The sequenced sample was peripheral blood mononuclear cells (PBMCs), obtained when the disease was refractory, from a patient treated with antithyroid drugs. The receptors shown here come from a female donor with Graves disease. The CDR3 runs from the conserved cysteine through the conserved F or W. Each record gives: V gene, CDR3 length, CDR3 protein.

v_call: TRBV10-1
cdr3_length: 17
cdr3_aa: CASSSLGGEGPAGELFF

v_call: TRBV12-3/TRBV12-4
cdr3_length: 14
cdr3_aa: CASRTGHRGYEQYF

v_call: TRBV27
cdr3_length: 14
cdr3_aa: CASSTSTGGEGAFF

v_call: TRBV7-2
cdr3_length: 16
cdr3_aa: CASSSVGGHKGTEAFF

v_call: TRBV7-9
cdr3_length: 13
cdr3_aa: CASSPSVSYGYTF

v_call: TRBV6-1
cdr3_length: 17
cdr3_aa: CASSDPRRQGTHTEAFF

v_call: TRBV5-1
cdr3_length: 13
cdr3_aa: CASSLETLYEQYF

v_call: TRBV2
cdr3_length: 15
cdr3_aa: CASSAGTASTDTQYF

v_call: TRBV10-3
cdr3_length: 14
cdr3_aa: CAISDGTESYEQYF

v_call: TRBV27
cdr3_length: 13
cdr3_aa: CASREGTAWEQYF

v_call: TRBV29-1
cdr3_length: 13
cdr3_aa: CSVGGTGFTEAFF

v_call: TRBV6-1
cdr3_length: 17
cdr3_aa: CASSGVPGHSLGTEAFF

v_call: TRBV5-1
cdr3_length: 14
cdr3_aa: CASSMDNHGSPLHF

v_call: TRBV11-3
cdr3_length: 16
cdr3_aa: CASSYRGTSGNNEQFF

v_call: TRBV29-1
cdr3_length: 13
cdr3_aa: CSVLWVASNEQYF

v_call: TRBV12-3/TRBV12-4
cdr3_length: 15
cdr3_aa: CASSLRGLSYNEQFF

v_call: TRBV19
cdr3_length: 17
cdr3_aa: CASTLSMCRETSYEQYF

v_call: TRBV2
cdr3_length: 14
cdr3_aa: CASSAQGVTYGYTF

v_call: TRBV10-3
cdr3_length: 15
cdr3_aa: CAISGFLGRPTEAFF

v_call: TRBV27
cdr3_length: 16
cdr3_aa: CASTKLGQRMNTEAFF

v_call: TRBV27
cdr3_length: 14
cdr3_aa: CASSGPGQGPEAFF

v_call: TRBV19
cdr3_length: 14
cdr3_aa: CASSSGDRDNEQYF

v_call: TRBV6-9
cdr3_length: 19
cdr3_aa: CASSYSGGVLLGTKETQYF

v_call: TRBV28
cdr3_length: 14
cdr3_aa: CASGGLANTGELFF